Shown below are 9 T cell receptor beta chains from a single sample sequenced in a study of regulatory T cells (dated by TCRdb to 2017 to 2018). No antigen has been identified for these receptors. The library relied on the immunoSEQ multiplex PCR assay. The multiplex PCR used 52 forward TRBV primers and 13 reverse TRBJ primers, with assay-based and computational corrections for amplification bias. TCRdb's version of the immuneACCESS table is confined to in-frame rearrangements and falls short of the full clone set. An unresolved V gene accounts for under half of the shortfall where checked; the remainder is of unknown origin. The sample records about 28,000 clones, approximately 90% of which are singletons. Under 2% of the sample is in the top ten clones. Broad study findings and their caveats: Hydrophobic residues at CDR3 positions 6 and 7 were enriched in conventional CD4+ T cells from CD3G-deficient patients, which suggests more self-reactive specificities.

Sequenced material: conventional CD4+ T cells sorted from blood. The receptors here all came from a person aged 18 to 35 with CD3G deficiency.

This clone was seen just once. The genes are TRBV15 and TRBJ1-1, with 7 bases matching TRBD1. With 3 bases clipped from V and 8 bases from J, the junction kept 9 bases outside the gene matches. The germline CDR1 and CDR2 sequences are LNHNV and YYDKDF (reference sequence). CDR3 length: 14 amino acids. CDR3 coding DNA: TGTGCCACCAGCAGCGGTAGGGGGCAAATGGAAGCTTTCTTT. Amino acid sequence: CATSSGRGQMEAFF.

The chain links TRBV25-1 to TRBJ2-3, with 8 positions matching TRBD1. The CDR3 has 14 residues. Unmatched junction bases numbered 1, after V lost 4 bases and J lost 1 base. Germline CDR1 MGHDK, CDR2 SYGVNS. The CDR3 is CASSATGGTDTQYF. The CDR3 nucleotides are TGTGCCAGCAGTGCGACAGGGGGCACAGATACGCAGTATTTT.

The chain recombines TRBV21-1 with TRBJ1-2; the listed D gene, TRBD1, was not tested against the DNA. TRBV21-1 is assigned pseudogene status. CDR3 length: 16 residues. CDR3 protein: CASSTIPGHLNYGYTF. Here the CDR3 DNA reads TGTGCCAGCAGCACTATTCCGGGACACCTAAACTATGGCTACACCTTC.

V gene TRBV7-2 combines with J gene TRBJ2-7; the match to TRBD2 covers 8 bases. The CDR3 consists of 14 residues. V shed 1 base, J shed 6 bases, and the junction held 5 bases outside the gene matches. Germline-derived CDR1 and CDR2 are SGHTA and FQGNSA. CDR3 protein: CASSLEGLAGEQYF. The CDR3 DNA follows: TGTGCCAGCAGCTTAGAGGGGCTAGCGGGCGAGCAGTACTTC.

V usage is TRBV4-1 and J usage is TRBJ2-5, with 9 bases that match TRBD2. This CDR3 is 19 amino acids long. The germline V gene has CDR1 MGHRA and CDR2 YSYEKL. V lost 4 bases, J lost 1 base, and 16 bases stayed unmatched. The CDR3: CASSRGRGGRAVLQETQYF. For the CDR3, the DNA is TGCGCCAGCAGCCGAGGGCGGGGGGGGCGAGCGGTACTCCAAGAGACCCAGTACTTC.

The CDR3 sequence: CASRWTGVRYGYTF. DNA for the CDR3: TGTGCCAGCAGATGGACAGGCGTACGCTATGGCTACACCTTC. This sequence joins TRBV6-1 and TRBJ1-2, with 7 bases lining up with TRBD1. Germline values: CDR1 MNHNS, CDR2 SASEGT. With 6 bases clipped from V and 4 bases from J, the junction kept 8 bases outside the gene matches. The length of the CDR3 is 14 residues.

This chain connects TRBV19 to TRBJ1-5; tentative D call: TRBD1 (5 bases). This CDR3 comprises 12 residues. CDR1 is LNHDA and CDR2 is SQIVND in the germline V gene (reference sequence). Trimming stripped 4 bases from V and 7 bases from J, with 8 bases between. DNA for the CDR3: TGTGCCAGTAGTACAGGGATCCAGCCCCAGCATTTT. Translating gives CASSTGIQPQHF.

The gene calls are TRBV6-1 and TRBJ1-2; D is ambiguous. Germline CDR1 and CDR2: MNHNS and SASEGT. V gave up 7 bases and J gave up 7 bases, with 19 bases separating them. The CDR3 is 14 residues long. The CDR3 bases are TGTGCCAGCACCGAAGGTGGGGTCCTCCGTGGCTACACCTTC. Translation gives CASTEGGVLRGYTF.

The rearrangement joins TRBV19 to TRBJ2-7, with D maybe TRBD2 (5 bases). Germline lookup yields CDR1 LNHDA and CDR2 SQIVND (reference sequence). V shed 3 bases and J shed 2 bases, with 14 bases lying between them. This CDR3 spans 15 amino acids. The CDR3 sequence is CASSMGADGTYEQYF. In nucleotides, the CDR3 is TGTGCCAGTAGTATGGGAGCGGACGGAACCTACGAGCAGTACTTC.